These T cell receptor beta chains were read from a single sample in a study of blood T cells in healthy people across ages. One entry per CDR3 protein, called by TCRdb with MiXCR from the 5' RACE reads. The data hold some 1.8 million distinct CDR3 sequences, with about 39% observed a single time. The specimen sequenced was blood. All receptors derive from a human donor in good health. The CDR3 runs from the conserved cysteine through the conserved F or W. The order of the fields is J gene, V gene, D gene, clone size, CDR3 DNA, CDR3 protein. D genes are given only for firm matches. Part of the rows lack a size; the others show once, few, many or a class for expanded clones.

TRBJ1-1	TRBV18	NA	NA	TGTGCCAGCTCACCTTCCGGACTGGGGGGCACTGAAGCTTTCTTT	CASSPSGLGGTEAFF
TRBJ1-1	TRBV5-6	NA	NA	TGTGCCAGCATCGTGAACGGACAGACGAACACTGAAGCTTTCTTT	CASIVNGQTNTEAFF
TRBJ1-1	TRBV20-1	NA	NA	TGCAGCCCTTGGGGGGACACTGAAGCTTTCTTT	CSPWGDTEAFF
TRBJ1-6	TRBV5-1	NA	NA	TGCGCCAGCAGCTTGGAGGAGGCAGGGATTTCACCCCTCCACTTT	CASSLEEAGISPLHF
TRBJ1-4	TRBV12-3/TRBV12-4	NA	NA	TGTGCCAGCAGTTTACTAGGGATTGGAGAAAAACTGTTTTTT	CASSLLGIGEKLFF
TRBJ2-1	TRBV20-1	NA	NA	TGCAGTGCTAGAGGTCGGGGGAGTGAGCAGTTCTTC	CSARGRGSEQFF
TRBJ2-3	TRBV28	TRBD2	NA	TGTGCCAGCAGTTTGGCGGCTGGGCGGGGGGGCTTTAATACGCAGTATTTT	CASSLAAGRGGFNTQYF
TRBJ2-2	TRBV29-1	TRBD2	once	TGCAGCGTTGCTAGCGGGGTCACGAACACCGGGGAGCTGTTTTTT	CSVASGVTNTGELFF
TRBJ2-4	TRBV20-1	TRBD2	NA	TGCAGTGCTAGGGGACTAAGTAATAATGAGCAGTACTTC	CSARGLSNNEQYF
TRBJ1-2	TRBV10-2	NA	few	TGCGCCAGCAGTGAGTCTCCACCCTATGGCTACACCTTC	CASSESPPYGYTF
TRBJ1-2	TRBV7-2	NA	few	TGTGCCAGCAGCTTAGGGCAGGGGATGGGGGGCTACACCTTC	CASSLGQGMGGYTF
TRBJ1-2	TRBV12-3/TRBV12-4	NA	few	TGTGCCAGCAGTTTTACCCTGGGGGGGTGGGGCTACACCTTC	CASSFTLGGWGYTF
TRBJ2-7	TRBV6-2/TRBV6-3	TRBD1	once	TGTGCCAGCAGTTGGACCAAAACAGGGGCTGGCGAGCAGTACTTC	CASSWTKTGAGEQYF
TRBJ2-5	TRBV3-1	TRBD2	many	TGTGCCAGCAGCCCTAGCGGGGGGGCTCAAGAGACCCAGTACTTC	CASSPSGGAQETQYF
TRBJ2-1	TRBV10-3	TRBD2	few	TGTGCCATCAGTGAGTTTAGCGGGGGGGCCCACAATGAGCAGTTCTTC	CAISEFSGGAHNEQFF
TRBJ1-4	TRBV7-2	NA	NA	TGTGCCGGCAGCCCCTCGATGGTTAATGAAAAACTGTTTTTT	CAGSPSMVNEKLFF
TRBJ1-1	TRBV4-1	NA	once	TGCGCCAGCAGCCAAGACTCAAGGTGGACTGAAGCTTTCTTT	CASSQDSRWTEAFF
TRBJ1-2	TRBV4-1	NA	NA	TGCGCCAGCAGCCAAGATTCCGTTCGAGGGGAAGGCTACACCTTC	CASSQDSVRGEGYTF
TRBJ2-7	TRBV4-1	NA	NA	TGCGCCAGCAGCCGGGCTCTAGTGTTGAGCTCCTACGAGCAGTACTTC	CASSRALVLSSYEQYF
TRBJ2-2	TRBV6-2/TRBV6-3	NA	NA	TGTGCCAGCAGCTATCAGGGGCGGCTAGCGGTTAGCGGGGAGCTGTTTTTT	CASSYQGRLAVSGELFF
TRBJ2-7	TRBV6-6	NA	NA	TGTGCCAGCAGTACCGGGATAGCCTACGAGCAGTACTTC	CASSTGIAYEQYF
TRBJ2-1	TRBV7-2	TRBD1	NA	TGTGCCAGCAGCTTAATAGGACAGGGATGGTTCTTC	CASSLIGQGWFF
TRBJ1-2	TRBV27	NA	NA	TGTGCTCCTGGTCGAAGGAGGTTCGGCTACACCTTC	CAPGRRRFGYTF
TRBJ2-7	TRBV20-1	TRBD1	NA	TGCAGTGCTAGAGATAGGATGGGACAGCCGCCTTACGAGCAGTACTTC	CSARDRMGQPPYEQYF
TRBJ2-7	TRBV20-1	NA	NA	TGCAGTGCTAGGGGTGATTATCGGGACGGAACCTCCTACGAGCAGTACTTC	CSARGDYRDGTSYEQYF
TRBJ2-1	TRBV7-3	TRBD1	NA	TGTGCCAGCAGCTCACCCGACAGGGACAATGAGCAGTTCTTC	CASSSPDRDNEQFF
TRBJ2-2	TRBV28	TRBD1	NA	TGTGCCAGCGGGGGCAGGGGGCAAACCGGGGAGCTGTTTTTT	CASGGRGQTGELFF